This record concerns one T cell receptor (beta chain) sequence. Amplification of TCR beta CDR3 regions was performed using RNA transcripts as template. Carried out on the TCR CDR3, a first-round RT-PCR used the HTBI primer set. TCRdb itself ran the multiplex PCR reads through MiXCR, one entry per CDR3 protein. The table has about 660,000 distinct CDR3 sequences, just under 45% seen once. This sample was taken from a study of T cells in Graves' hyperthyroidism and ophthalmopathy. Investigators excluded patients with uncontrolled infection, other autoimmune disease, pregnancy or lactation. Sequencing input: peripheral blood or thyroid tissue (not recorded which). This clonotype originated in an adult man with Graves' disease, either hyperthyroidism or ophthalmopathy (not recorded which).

The CDR3 bases are TGTGCCAGTGGGAGGGGCCTAGGATCCCAGCATTTT. Translating gives CASGRGLGSQHF. V gene TRBV19 combines with J gene TRBJ1-5, with D possibly TRBD1 on 5 matching bases. This CDR3 is 12 amino acids long. Trimming stripped 8 bases from V and 11 bases from J, with 16 bases between. Germline CDR1 is LNHDA and CDR2 is SQIVND (reference sequence).